These T cell receptor beta chains were read from a single sample in a study of CD8+ T cells in alopecia areata. Data came from immunoSEQ multiplex PCR; TCRdb stores just in-frame clones and leaves some out. The sample consists of fewer than 40,000 clones, approximately 54% of them appearing once. The sample comprised CD4+ Tregs sorted from blood. These receptors originate from a human donor with alopecia areata. Both conserved end residues are part of each CDR3. D genes are given only for firm matches. Clone sizes are given selectively: once, few, many, or a class where the clone is expanded.

. | 16 | TRBJ2-1 | . | TRBV6-5 | TGTGCCAGCAGTTACATGGGCGGGAATCCGGGAAATGAGCAGTTCTTC | CASSYMGGNPGNEQFF
. | 14 | TRBJ1-2 | . | TRBV30 | TGTGCCTGGAGTGCCTCGGGGGGCGCAGGTGGCTACACCTTC | CAWSASGGAGGYTF
. | 13 | TRBJ1-2 | . | TRBV6-9 | TGTGCCAGCAGTTACGTGGCAGGGGATGGCTACACCTTC | CASSYVAGDGYTF
. | 13 | TRBJ1-4 | . | TRBV7-2 | TGTGCCAGCAGCTTAGATAACAGGGTAAAACTGTTTTTT | CASSLDNRVKLFF
TRBD1 | 16 | TRBJ2-5 | . | TRBV6-6 | TGTGCCAGCAGTTCGAGGGACAGGGGGCCCCAAGAGACCCAGTACTTC | CASSSRDRGPQETQYF
. | 13 | TRBJ2-7 | . | TRBV28 | TGTGCCAGCGAGACCGGGAACTCCTACGAGCAGTACTTC | CASETGNSYEQYF
. | 16 | TRBJ1-1 | few | TRBV6-6 | TGTGCCAGCAGTTACTTCCCCCGACTCACGGTAGGCGAAGCTTTCTTT | CASSYFPRLTVGEAFF
TRBD2 | 18 | TRBJ2-7 | . | TRBV4-1 | TGCGCCAGCAGCCAAGATGCCCTAGCGGGGGTACTACTCTACGAGCAGTACTTC | CASSQDALAGVLLYEQYF
. | 12 | TRBJ1-2 | . | TRBV5-4 | TGTGCCAGCAGCTTGCGGGCGTATGGCTACACCTTC | CASSLRAYGYTF
. | 15 | TRBJ2-2 | . | TRBV19 | TGTGCCAGTAGTATATGGACAACGGGGACCGGGGAGCTGTTTTTT | CASSIWTTGTGELFF
. | 15 | TRBJ2-2 | . | TRBV16 | TGTGCCAGCAGCCAAGCCAGGGCCAACACCGGGGAGCTGTTTTTT | CASSQARANTGELFF
TRBD2 | 17 | TRBJ2-7 | few | TRBV10-3 | TGTGCCATCAGTTCCGGGACTAGCGGGTCTTTTTCCTACGAGCAGTACTTC | CAISSGTSGSFSYEQYF
TRBD2 | 15 | TRBJ2-7 | . | TRBV4-2 | TGTGCCAGCAGCCAGGGACTAGCGGGAGTATACGAGCAGTACTTC | CASSQGLAGVYEQYF
. | 17 | TRBJ2-7 | . | TRBV5-1 | TGCGCCAGCAGCTTGGGCACTCCGGGGTCGTCCTCCTACGAGCAGTACTTC | CASSLGTPGSSSYEQYF
. | 17 | TRBJ2-3 | . | TRBV9 | TGTGCCAGCAGCGCCTGGGGGGCGGACAGCCGCACAGATACGCAGTATTTT | CASSAWGADSRTDTQYF
. | 16 | TRBJ2-2 | few | TRBV5-1 | TGCGCCAGCAGCCCCTCCGGGACAGCGAACACCGGGGGGCTGTTTTTT | CASSPSGTANTGGLFF
. | 13 | TRBJ2-5 | . | TRBV9 | TGTGCCAGCAGCGAAGCACCCGAAGAGACCCAGTACTTC | CASSEAPEETQYF
TRBD1 | 15 | TRBJ1-5 | . | TRBV6-5 | TGTGCCAGCAGTGGCGGGACAGGCCTGAATCAGCCCCAGCATTTT | CASSGGTGLNQPQHF
TRBD2 | 16 | TRBJ2-1 | . | TRBV5-1 | TGCGCCAGCAGCCGGATCGGGACTAGGATTTACAATGAGCAGTTCTTC | CASSRIGTRIYNEQFF
TRBD1 | 15 | TRBJ2-3 | few | TRBV5-1 | TGCGCCAGCAGCTTGCGGACAGGGGGTCCAGATACGCAGTATTTT | CASSLRTGGPDTQYF
. | 13 | TRBJ2-2 | few | TRBV7-2 | TGTGCCAGCAGCGCCCTGCGTTCCGGGGAGCTGTTTTTT | CASSALRSGELFF
. | 14 | TRBJ2-1 | . | TRBV7-2 | TGTGCCAGCAGCCGAGGACAGTCCAACAATGAGCAGTTCTTC | CASSRGQSNNEQFF
TRBD1 | 16 | TRBJ1-1 | . | TRBV7-2 | TGTGCCAGCAACCCGAGTTCAGGGGGAGGGAACACTGAAGCTTTCTTT | CASNPSSGGGNTEAFF
. | 14 | TRBJ2-3 | few | TRBV5-1 | TGCGCCAGCAGCTTGGGGTTAGGGCGAGATACGCAGTATTTT | CASSLGLGRDTQYF
TRBD1 | 13 | TRBJ2-7 | few | TRBV7-9 | TGTGCCAGCAGTGACAGGGGTCCCTACGAGCAGTACTTC | CASSDRGPYEQYF
. | 16 | TRBJ2-1 | . | TRBV7-3 | TGTGCCAGCAGCTTAACTAGGGCCCCCTCCTACAATGAGCAGTTCTTC | CASSLTRAPSYNEQFF
. | 15 | TRBJ2-2 | . | TRBV6-6 | TGTGCCAGCAGTTACTCGACCTCTAGTACCGGGGAGCTGTTTTTT | CASSYSTSSTGELFF
. | 18 | TRBJ1-3 | . | TRBV5-7 | TGTGCCAGCAGCTTGGCCGGTACGACCCCGAGACCTGGAAACACCATATATTTT | CASSLAGTTPRPGNTIYF
TRBD1 | 15 | TRBJ2-3 | medium-sized | TRBV28 | TGTGCCAGCAGTTCGACCGGGACAGGCACAGATACGCAGTATTTT | CASSSTGTGTDTQYF
TRBD1 | 15 | TRBJ2-1 | . | TRBV6-1 | TGTGCCAGCACCCAGGGACAGGCAAGCTACAATGAGCAGTTCTTC | CASTQGQASYNEQFF
TRBD1 | 14 | TRBJ2-5 | . | TRBV5-1 | TGCGCCAGCCGCCTAGGGGGCACGACGGAGGCCCAGTACTTC | CASRLGGTTEAQYF
TRBD2 | 18 | TRBJ2-1 | . | TRBV7-2 | TGTGCCAGCAGCTTAGTGAGGGTAGCGGGGGCCTCCTACAATGAGCAGTTCTTC | CASSLVRVAGASYNEQFF
. | 15 | TRBJ2-5 | . | TRBV7-3 | TGTGCCAGCAGTCCAGACAGAGATAGCCAAGAGACCCAGTACTTC | CASSPDRDSQETQYF
TRBD2 | 14 | TRBJ2-2 | . | TRBV11-2 | TGTGCCAGCAGCTTGGGTAGCGGGAAGGGGGAGCTGTTTTTT | CASSLGSGKGELFF
. | 11 | TRBJ2-7 | few | TRBV4-1 | TGCGCCAGCAGCCATTGGGGCGAGCAGTACTTC | CASSHWGEQYF
. | 17 | TRBJ1-6 | . | TRBV7-3 | TGTGCCAGCAGCTCCAGGGGCCGGGGCAACCATAATTCACCCCTCCACTTT | CASSSRGRGNHNSPLHF
TRBD2 | 16 | TRBJ2-1 | . | TRBV5-1 | TGCGCCAGCAGCCCCTCTAGCGGGAGGACTTACAATGAGCAGTTCTTC | CASSPSSGRTYNEQFF
TRBD1 | 18 | TRBJ1-1 | . | TRBV2 | TGTGCCAGCAGAAGAATACGCCGAACCAGGGGGCGTTTGTCTGAAGCTTTCTTT | CASRRIRRTRGRLSEAFF
. | 13 | TRBJ2-1 | . | TRBV10-3 | TGTGCCATCAGTGCCTCTGCAGACAATGAGCAGTTCTTC | CAISASADNEQFF
. | 15 | TRBJ1-5 | . | TRBV7-2 | TGTGCCAGCAGCTTAGTACCGGGTGCCAATCAGCCCCAGCATTTT | CASSLVPGANQPQHF
. | 17 | TRBJ1-2 | . | TRBV7-9 | TGTGCCAGCAGCTTTTTCATGATCGCAGTAGGCAACTATGGCTACACCTTC | CASSFFMIAVGNYGYTF
. | 14 | TRBJ1-2 | . | TRBV6-5 | TGTGCCAGCAGTCCCTCGGTAGGGGGCTATGGCTACACCTTC | CASSPSVGGYGYTF
. | 15 | TRBJ1-2 | few | TRBV7-2 | TGTGCCAGCAGCTTAGCCGGTTGGGGCTCCTATGGCTACACCTTC | CASSLAGWGSYGYTF
TRBD2 | 11 | TRBJ2-1 | . | TRBV5-1 | TGCGCCAGCAGCTCTCTAGCGGGGCGGTTCTTC | CASSSLAGRFF
TRBD1 | 20 | TRBJ1-5 | . | TRBV2 | TGTGCCAGCAGTGGAGCCCCCCCCGGACAGGGGGCTTATAGCAATCAGCCCCAGCATTTT | CASSGAPPGQGAYSNQPQHF